This T cell receptor (beta chain) was identified during a study of regulatory T cells in long-lasting Graves disease. As for the study in general: Persistence in Graves' disease denoted antithyroid drug use beyond 5 years alongside positive TSH receptor antibodies.

HTBI primers from iRepertoire and Arm-PCR of CDR3 regions yielded the TCR beta libraries. In TCRdb, the multiplex PCR reads were re-called with MiXCR into one record per CDR3 protein. The sample lists a few hundred thousand distinct CDR3 sequences, 20% to 25% seen once, with roughly 26% in the top ten. The time point denotes: persistent/refractory GD, antithyroid drugs over 5 years with positive TRAb. With RNA extracted from PBMCs as input, the TCR library was made. This clonotype was detected a few times. Its target is unknown. This CDR3 spans 17 amino acids. Germline assignment: CDR1 SGHTA and CDR2 FQGTGA. With 1 base clipped from V and 12 bases from J, the junction kept 15 bases outside the gene matches. Study-level points and caveats: Persistent disease preferred TRBV28, TRBJ1-2 and TRBJ2-5. Public clonotype sharing was higher in persistent than newly diagnosed patients.

The clonotype was recovered from a female donor with Graves disease. The chain carries TRBV7-3 and TRBJ2-2; TRBD2 agrees at 9 bases. This specimen consisted of peripheral blood mononuclear cells (PBMCs), obtained when the disease was refractory, from a patient treated with antithyroid drugs. The CDR3 is CASSLKSGLAGPGQLFF. In DNA, the CDR3 is TGTGCCAGCAGCTTAAAATCTGGTCTAGCGGGGCCAGGGCAGCTGTTTTTT.